Included here is one TCR beta chain sequence, with context. In the original processing: Reference gene primer amplification yielded estimated nucleated cell counts. Sequencing was performed with immunoSEQ multiplex PCR; in TCRdb, only in-frame clones are kept and a portion is missing. Clone size and the V and J calls come from that table; the DNA yielded D and trimming. The sample carries approximately 220,000 clones, around four fifths recorded once. The data stem from a study of blood T cell repertoires in COVID-19. This CDR3 is 14 amino acids long. Germline V gene data show CDR1 as MNHEY and CDR2 as SVGAGI. The junction had 3 bases not matched to a gene; V was cut back by 5 bases and J by 0 bases.

Sample: peripheral blood. The V call is TRBV6-5, the J call TRBJ1-2; 7 nucleotides align to TRBD1. The TCR comes from a woman in her sixties or seventies who had recovered from COVID-19. CDR3 in DNA: TGTGCCAGCAGTCGACAGGGTCCTAACTATGGCTACACCTTC. Translated: CASSRQGPNYGYTF.